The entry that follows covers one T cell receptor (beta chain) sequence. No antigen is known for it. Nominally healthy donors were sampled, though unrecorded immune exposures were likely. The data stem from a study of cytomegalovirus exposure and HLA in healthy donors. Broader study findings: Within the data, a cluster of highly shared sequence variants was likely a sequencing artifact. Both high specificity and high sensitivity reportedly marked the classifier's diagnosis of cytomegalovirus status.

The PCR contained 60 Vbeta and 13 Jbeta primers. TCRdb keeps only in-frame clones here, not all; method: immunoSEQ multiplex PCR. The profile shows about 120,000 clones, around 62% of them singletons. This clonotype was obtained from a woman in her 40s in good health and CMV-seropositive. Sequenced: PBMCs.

The CDR3 spells CASSSGRDRGLNTEAFF. CDR3 DNA: TGTGCCAGCAGCTCCGGCCGGGACAGGGGGCTGAACACTGAAGCTTTCTTT. The chain joins TRBV11-2 to TRBJ1-1; the match to TRBD1 covers 12 bases. Per the germline V gene, CDR1 is SGHAT and CDR2 is FQNNGV. This CDR3 has 17 residues. After removal of 4 bases from V and 0 bases from J, the junction contained 6 bases not matched to a gene. Drawing the rest from reference TRBV11-2 and TRBJ1-1, the complete variable domain is EAGVAQSPRYKIIEKRQSVAFWCNPISGHATLYWYQQILGQGPKLLIQFQNNGVVDDSQLPKDRFSAERLKGVDSTLKIQPAKLEDSAVYLCASSSGRDRGLNTEAFFGQGTRLTVV.